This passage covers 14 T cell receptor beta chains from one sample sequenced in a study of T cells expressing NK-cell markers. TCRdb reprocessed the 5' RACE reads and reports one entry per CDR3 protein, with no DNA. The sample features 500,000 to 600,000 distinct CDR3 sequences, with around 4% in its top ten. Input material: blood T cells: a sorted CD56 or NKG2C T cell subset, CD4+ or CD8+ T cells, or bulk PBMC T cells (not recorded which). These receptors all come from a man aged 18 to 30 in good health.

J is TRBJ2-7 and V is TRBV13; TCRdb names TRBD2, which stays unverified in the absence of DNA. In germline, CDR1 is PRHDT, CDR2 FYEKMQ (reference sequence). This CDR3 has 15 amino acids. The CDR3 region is CASSPPPRAYNEQYF.

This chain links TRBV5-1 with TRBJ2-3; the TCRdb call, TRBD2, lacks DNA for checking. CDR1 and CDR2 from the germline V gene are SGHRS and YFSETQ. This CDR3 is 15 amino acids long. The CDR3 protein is CASSSSGLVPDTQYF.

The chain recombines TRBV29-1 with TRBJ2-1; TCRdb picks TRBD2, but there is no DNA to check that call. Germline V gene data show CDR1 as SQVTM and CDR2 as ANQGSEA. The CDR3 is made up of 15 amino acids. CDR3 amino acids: CSVDLSSGSLYEQFF.

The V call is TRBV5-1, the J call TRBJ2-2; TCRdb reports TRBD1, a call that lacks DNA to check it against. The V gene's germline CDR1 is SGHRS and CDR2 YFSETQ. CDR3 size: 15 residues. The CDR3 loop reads CASSFREGTTGELFF.

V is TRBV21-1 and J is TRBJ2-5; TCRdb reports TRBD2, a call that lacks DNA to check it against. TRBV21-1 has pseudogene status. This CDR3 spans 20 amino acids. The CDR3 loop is CASSKADLAGGPWGRETQYF.

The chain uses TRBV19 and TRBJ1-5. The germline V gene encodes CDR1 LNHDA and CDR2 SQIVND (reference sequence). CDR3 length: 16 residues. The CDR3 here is CASSAMTANSNQPQHF.

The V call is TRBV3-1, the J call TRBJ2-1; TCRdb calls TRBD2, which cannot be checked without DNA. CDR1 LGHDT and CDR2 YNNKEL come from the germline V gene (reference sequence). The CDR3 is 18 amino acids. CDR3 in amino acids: CASSQDLLRGRAYGEQFF.

The CDR3 is CASSFWVNTGELFF. This chain joins TRBV5-6 and TRBJ2-2. Looked up from germline, CDR1 is SGHDT and CDR2 is YYEEEE. The CDR3 has 14 amino acids.

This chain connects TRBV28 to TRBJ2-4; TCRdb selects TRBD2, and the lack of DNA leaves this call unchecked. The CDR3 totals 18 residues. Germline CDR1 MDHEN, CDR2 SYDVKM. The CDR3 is CASGQPGLAAQAKNIQYF.

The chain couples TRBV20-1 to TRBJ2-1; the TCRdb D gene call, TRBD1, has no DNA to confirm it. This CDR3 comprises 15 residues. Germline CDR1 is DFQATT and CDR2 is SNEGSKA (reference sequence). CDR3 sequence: CSARDGTGGSYEQFF.

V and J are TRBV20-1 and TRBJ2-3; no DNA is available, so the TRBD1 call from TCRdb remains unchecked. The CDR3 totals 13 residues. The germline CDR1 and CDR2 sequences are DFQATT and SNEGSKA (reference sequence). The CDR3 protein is CSARDRGGAMQYF.

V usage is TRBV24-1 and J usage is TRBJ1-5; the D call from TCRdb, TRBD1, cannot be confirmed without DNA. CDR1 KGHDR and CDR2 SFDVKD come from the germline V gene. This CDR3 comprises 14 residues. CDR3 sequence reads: CATSDPGGGGPQHF.

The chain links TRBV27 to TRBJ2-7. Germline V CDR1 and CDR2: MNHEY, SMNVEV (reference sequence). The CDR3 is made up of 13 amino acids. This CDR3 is CASSFSDAYEQYF.

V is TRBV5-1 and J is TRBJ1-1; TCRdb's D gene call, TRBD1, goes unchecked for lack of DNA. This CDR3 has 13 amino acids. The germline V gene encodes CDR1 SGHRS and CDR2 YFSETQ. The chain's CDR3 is CASSLGGPTEAFF.